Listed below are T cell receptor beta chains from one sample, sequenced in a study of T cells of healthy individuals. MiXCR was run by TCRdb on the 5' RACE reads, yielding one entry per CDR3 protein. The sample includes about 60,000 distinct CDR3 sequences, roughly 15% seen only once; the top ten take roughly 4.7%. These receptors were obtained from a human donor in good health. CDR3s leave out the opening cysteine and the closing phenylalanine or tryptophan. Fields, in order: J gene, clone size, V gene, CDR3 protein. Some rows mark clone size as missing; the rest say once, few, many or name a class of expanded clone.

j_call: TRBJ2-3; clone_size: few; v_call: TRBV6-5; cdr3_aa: ASSYGTSGRGTDTQY
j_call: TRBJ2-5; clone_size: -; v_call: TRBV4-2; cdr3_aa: ATSPADTLQETQY
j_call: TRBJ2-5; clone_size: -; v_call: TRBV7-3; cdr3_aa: ASSLQGQGQETQY
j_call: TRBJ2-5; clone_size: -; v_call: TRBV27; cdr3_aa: ASSFGLRYQETQY
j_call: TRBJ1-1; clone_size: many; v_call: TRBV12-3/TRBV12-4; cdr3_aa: ASSMSAGNTEAF
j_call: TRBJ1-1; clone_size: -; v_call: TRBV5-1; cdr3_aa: ASSLRAENTNTEAF
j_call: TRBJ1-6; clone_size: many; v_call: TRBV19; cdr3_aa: ASSPRTGKGSPLH
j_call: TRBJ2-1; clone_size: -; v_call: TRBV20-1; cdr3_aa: SASWTSTTYNEQF
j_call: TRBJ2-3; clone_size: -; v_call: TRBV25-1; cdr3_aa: ASSPHSGQGRGDTQY
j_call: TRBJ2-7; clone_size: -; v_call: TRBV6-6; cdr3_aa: ASSYSRDRGPYEQY
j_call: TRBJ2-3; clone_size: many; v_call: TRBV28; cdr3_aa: ASSFTGDAKDTQY
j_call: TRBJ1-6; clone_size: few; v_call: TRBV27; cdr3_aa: ASASGLASPLH
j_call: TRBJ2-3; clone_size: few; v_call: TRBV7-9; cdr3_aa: ASSSRTLLGYTDTQY
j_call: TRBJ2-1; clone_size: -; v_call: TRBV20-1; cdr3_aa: SATSGGATEQF
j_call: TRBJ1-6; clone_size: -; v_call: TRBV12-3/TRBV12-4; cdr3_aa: ASARGNNSPLH
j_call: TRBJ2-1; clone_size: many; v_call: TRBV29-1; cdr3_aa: SAQLGGPEQF
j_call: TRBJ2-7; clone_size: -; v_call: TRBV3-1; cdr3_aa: ASSHGTEYEQY
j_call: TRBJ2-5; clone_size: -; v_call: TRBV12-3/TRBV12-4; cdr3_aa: ASSPDPGEGLETQY
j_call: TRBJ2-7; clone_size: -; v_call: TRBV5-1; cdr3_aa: ASSLELTYEQY
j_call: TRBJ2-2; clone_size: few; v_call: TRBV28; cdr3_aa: ASSFSPGTHTGELF
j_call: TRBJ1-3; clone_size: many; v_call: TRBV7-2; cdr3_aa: ASSLSGNSGNTIY
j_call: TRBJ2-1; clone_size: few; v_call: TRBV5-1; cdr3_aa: ASSSDYYYNEQF
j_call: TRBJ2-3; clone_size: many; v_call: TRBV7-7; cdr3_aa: ASSYLTGLASTDTQY
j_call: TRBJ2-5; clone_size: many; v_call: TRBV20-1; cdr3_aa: SARDFGRVMETQY
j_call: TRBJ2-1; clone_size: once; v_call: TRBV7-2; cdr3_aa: ASTGEGGTGTPIAYNEQF
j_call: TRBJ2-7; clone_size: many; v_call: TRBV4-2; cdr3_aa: ASSQGSRDEQY
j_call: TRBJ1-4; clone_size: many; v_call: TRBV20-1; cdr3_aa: SARGRVTNEKLF
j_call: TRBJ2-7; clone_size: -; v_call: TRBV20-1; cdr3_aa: SVLPTGSYEQY
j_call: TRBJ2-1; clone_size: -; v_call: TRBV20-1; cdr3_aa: SAAAGGPNEQF
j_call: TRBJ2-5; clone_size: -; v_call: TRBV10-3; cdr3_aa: ATLFPGTPKY
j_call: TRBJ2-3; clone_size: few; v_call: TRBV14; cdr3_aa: ASSQEVGGISTDTQY
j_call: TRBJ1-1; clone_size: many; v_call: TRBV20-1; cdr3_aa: SAHPPTGTEAF
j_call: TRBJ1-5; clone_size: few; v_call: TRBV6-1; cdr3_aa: ASSEGQANQPQH
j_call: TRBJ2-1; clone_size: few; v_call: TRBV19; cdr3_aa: ASSVPAGGSLDEQF
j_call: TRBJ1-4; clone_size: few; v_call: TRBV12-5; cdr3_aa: ASGSHRDKVF
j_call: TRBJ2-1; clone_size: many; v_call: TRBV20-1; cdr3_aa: SARVAGGPLYNEQF
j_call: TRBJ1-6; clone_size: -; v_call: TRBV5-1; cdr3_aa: ASSLGSLAGGNSPLH
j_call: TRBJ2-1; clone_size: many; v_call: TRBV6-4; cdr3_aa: ASSEWRGGEQF
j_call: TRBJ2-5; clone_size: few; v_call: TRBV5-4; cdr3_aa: ASSYGQGALISRETQY
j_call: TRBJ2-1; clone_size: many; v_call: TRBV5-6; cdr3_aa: ASSLAGEQF